Listed here are 17 T cell receptor beta chains from one sample, sequenced in a study of PD-L1 blockade in urothelial cancer (dated by TCRdb to about 2017). The method behind the library was the immunoSEQ multiplex PCR assay. Entries here come from immuneACCESS through TCRdb and include only in-frame sequences with V and J called. Some clones fail to appear in such tables; in the studies checked, an unresolved V gene covers under half of the shortfall, and the cause of the remainder is unknown. This sample gives some 54,000 clones in total; over 75% of them show up just once. The leading ten clones occupy about 5.6% of the sample. This material consisted of PBMCs, taken around atezolizumab (anti-PD-L1) treatment. These receptors were taken from a man aged 40-55 years with urothelial cancer.

The chain has TRBV6-1 and TRBJ2-7; 7 bases match TRBD2. The CDR3 loop spans 15 amino acids. With 2 bases clipped from V and 2 bases from J, the junction kept 6 bases outside the gene matches. The germline gives CDR1 MNHNS, CDR2 SASEGT. This chain's CDR3 is CASSETASGAYEQYF. The CDR3 region has the DNA TGTGCCAGCAGTGAAACGGCTAGCGGAGCCTACGAGCAGTACTTC.

The chain uses TRBV5-1 and TRBJ2-7; tentatively, D is TRBD2 (7 bases). Germline assignment: CDR1 SGHRS and CDR2 YFSETQ. V was pared by 2 bases and J by 2 bases, with 11 bases between. The length of the CDR3 is 14 residues. CDR3 sequence reads: CASSFGGGTYEQYF. For the CDR3, the DNA is TGCGCCAGCAGCTTCGGCGGGGGCACCTACGAGCAGTACTTC. The full variable domain, in which reference TRBV5-1 and TRBJ2-7 provide the parts outside the CDR3, is KAGVTQTPRYLIKTRGQQVTLSCSPISGHRSVSWYQQTPGQGLQFLFEYFSETQRNKGNFPGRFSGRQFSNSRSEMNVSTLELGDSALYLCASSFGGGTYEQYFGPGTRLTVT.

The chain carries TRBV30 and TRBJ2-1; 8 bases map to TRBD2. V shed 5 bases, J shed 7 bases, and the junction held 13 bases outside the gene matches. The CDR3 covers 15 residues. Germline values: CDR1 GTSNPN, CDR2 SVGIG (reference sequence). The CDR3 protein is CAWGGLRGRRNEQFF. The DNA of the CDR3 is TGTGCCTGGGGGGGCCTACGCGGGAGGCGGAATGAGCAGTTCTTC.

The rearrangement joins TRBV7-9 to TRBJ2-3, with 11 bases aligning to TRBD2. Per the germline V gene, CDR1 is SEHNR and CDR2 is FQNEAQ (reference sequence). The CDR3 length is 17 residues. After removal of 2 bases from V and 2 bases from J, the junction contained 6 bases not matched to a gene. CDR3 protein: CASSLWKLAGDTDTQYF. CDR3 DNA sequence: TGTGCCAGCAGCTTATGGAAACTAGCGGGAGACACAGATACGCAGTATTTT.

As DNA, the CDR3 is TGTGCCAGCAGTGTTTACATCGAAGGGAGGCAAGAGACCCAGTACTTC. Encoded protein: CASSVYIEGRQETQYF. The chain recombines TRBV6-1 with TRBJ2-5, with a weak D call TRBD2 (6 bases). Germline CDR1 MNHNS, CDR2 SASEGT. Trimming left V 4 bases short and J 2 bases short, with 17 bases between. CDR3 size: 16 residues.

Only a few counts were recorded for this clone. The chain joins TRBV18 to TRBJ2-5, with 7 bases identical to TRBD1. The CDR3 consists of 15 residues. The V gene end was trimmed by 2 bases and the J gene end by 5 bases; junction bases not matched to a gene: 8. Germline V gives CDR1 KGHSH, CDR2 LQKENI. CDR3 DNA sequence: TGTGCCAGCTCACCAAGGGGACAGAAGGGGGAGACCCAGTACTTC. Residues: CASSPRGQKGETQYF.

This rearrangement joins TRBV4-3 to TRBJ2-1; 8 nucleotides agree with TRBD1. This CDR3 contains 14 residues. Germline-derived CDR1 and CDR2 are LGHNA and YSLEER. Trimming removed 6 bases from V and 8 bases from J; junction bases left unmatched: 9. CDR3 sequence reads: CASRRDRPTDEQFF. In DNA, the CDR3 is TGCGCCAGCAGGCGGGACAGGCCTACGGATGAGCAGTTCTTC.

The V and J genes are TRBV7-3 and TRBJ2-1; 12 positions match TRBD1. Germline trimming cut 5 bases from V and 6 bases from J; bases unmatched to any gene: 5. CDR3 length equals 15 residues. Germline V gene sequence: CDR1 SGHTA, CDR2 FQGTGA. The chain's CDR3 is CASSLRDRGPNEQFF. For the CDR3, the DNA is TGTGCCAGCAGCCTTCGGGACAGGGGGCCCAATGAGCAGTTCTTC.

The chain joins TRBV7-9 to TRBJ2-1; 8 nucleotides align to TRBD1. Germline lookup yields CDR1 SEHNR and CDR2 FQNEAQ (reference sequence). This CDR3 is 12 amino acids long. The CDR3 loop reads CVTGQGPHEQFF. CDR3 bases: TGTGTCACTGGACAGGGACCCCATGAGCAGTTCTTC.

CDR3 in DNA: TGTGCCTGCAGGACAGGGAAAAACACCATATATTTT. Translated, it gives CACRTGKNTIYF. This chain links TRBV30 with TRBJ1-3, with 8 positions matching TRBD1. V shed 6 bases and J 6 bases; nucleotides not matched to a gene: 4. Per the germline V gene, CDR1 is GTSNPN and CDR2 is SVGIG (reference sequence). The CDR3 has 12 amino acids.

V is TRBV29-1 and J is TRBJ1-1, with 8 bases fitting TRBD1. J was trimmed by 1 base and V by 6 bases; bases with no gene match: 4. The CDR3 extends over 13 amino acids. Germline V gene data show CDR1 as SQVTM and CDR2 as ANQGSEA. The chain's CDR3 is CSVTGTGNTEAFF. The CDR3 DNA reads as TGCAGCGTCACCGGGACAGGGAACACTGAAGCTTTCTTT.

This chain joins TRBV30 and TRBJ2-1; D remains ambiguous. With 3 bases removed from V and 1 base from J, the gap between germline ends came to 7 bases. Germline lookup yields CDR1 GTSNPN and CDR2 SVGIG (reference sequence). The CDR3 contains 13 residues. This CDR3 is CAWREISYNEQFF. The CDR3 nucleotides are TGTGCCTGGAGGGAGATATCCTACAATGAGCAGTTCTTC.

The J gene is TRBJ2-7, the V gene TRBV30; 9 bases are shared with TRBD1. The CDR3 has 14 amino acids. Trimming at V came to 4 bases and at J to 4 bases, leaving 8 bases not matched to a gene. Germline CDR1 is GTSNPN and CDR2 is SVGIG (reference sequence). The CDR3 spells CAWTIQGARYEQYF. The DNA for the CDR3 is TGTGCCTGGACGATACAGGGGGCGCGGTACGAGCAGTACTTC.

This clone appeared once. The chain has TRBV4-1 and TRBJ1-2; 11 nucleotides line up with TRBD1. J lost 7 bases, V lost 4 bases, and 8 bases had no gene match. CDR3 length: 15 residues. CDR1 is MGHRA and CDR2 is YSYEKL in the germline V gene. The CDR3 loop reads CASSPAVGQGVGYTF. The CDR3 DNA follows: TGCGCCAGCAGCCCGGCGGTGGGACAGGGGGTTGGCTACACCTTC.

The gene calls are TRBV6-6 and TRBJ2-3; D is unresolved. CDR3 size: 12 residues. Germline CDR1 reads MNHNY; CDR2 reads SVGAGI (reference sequence). Trimming removed 6 bases from V and 4 bases from J, with 8 bases in between. The CDR3 bases are TGTGCCAGCAGCCCCCCCTCAGATACGCAGTATTTT. Protein sequence: CASSPPSDTQYF.

The chain uses TRBV28 and TRBJ2-3, with TRBD2 identical over 10 bases. CDR1 and CDR2 from the germline V gene are MDHEN and SYDVKM. The CDR3 totals 16 residues. The ends lost 5 bases at V and 0 bases at J; junction bases unmatched: 5. CDR3 nucleotide sequence: TGTGCCAGCAGTCTAGCGGGAGTCCGGAGCACAGATACGCAGTATTTT. This translates into CASSLAGVRSTDTQYF. Drawing the rest from reference TRBV28 and TRBJ2-3, the complete variable domain is DVKVTQSSRYLVKRTGEKVFLECVQDMDHENMFWYRQDPGLGLRLIYFSYDVKMKEKGDIPEGYSVSREKKERFSLILESASTNQTSMYLCASSLAGVRSTDTQYFGPGTRLTVL.

The CDR3 DNA sequence: TGTGCCATCAGTGAGGGGAGGGGCGGGAGCTCTGGAAACACCATATATTTT. Protein sequence: CAISEGRGGSSGNTIYF. The chain couples TRBV10-3 to TRBJ1-3; possibly TRBD1 for D (5 bases). The CDR3 has 17 residues. V dropped 2 bases and J dropped 0 bases, with 14 bases sitting between them. Germline V gene lookup returns CDR1 ENHRY and CDR2 SYGVKD.